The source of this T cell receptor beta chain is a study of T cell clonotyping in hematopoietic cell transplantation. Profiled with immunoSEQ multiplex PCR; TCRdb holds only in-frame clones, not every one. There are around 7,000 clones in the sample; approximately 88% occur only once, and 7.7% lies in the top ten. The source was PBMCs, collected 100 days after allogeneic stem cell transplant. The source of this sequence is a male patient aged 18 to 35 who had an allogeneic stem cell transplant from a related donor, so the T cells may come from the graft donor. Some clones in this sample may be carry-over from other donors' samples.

CDR3 protein: CAIKLPPGGGDTQYF. Written as DNA, the CDR3 is TGTGCCATCAAGCTACCTCCGGGGGGGGGAGATACGCAGTATTTT. V is TRBV10-3 and J is TRBJ2-3; 8 nucleotides agree with TRBD2. V shed 7 bases and J 5 bases; nucleotides not matched to a gene: 11. CDR1 ENHRY and CDR2 SYGVKD come from the germline V gene. This CDR3 has 15 residues.